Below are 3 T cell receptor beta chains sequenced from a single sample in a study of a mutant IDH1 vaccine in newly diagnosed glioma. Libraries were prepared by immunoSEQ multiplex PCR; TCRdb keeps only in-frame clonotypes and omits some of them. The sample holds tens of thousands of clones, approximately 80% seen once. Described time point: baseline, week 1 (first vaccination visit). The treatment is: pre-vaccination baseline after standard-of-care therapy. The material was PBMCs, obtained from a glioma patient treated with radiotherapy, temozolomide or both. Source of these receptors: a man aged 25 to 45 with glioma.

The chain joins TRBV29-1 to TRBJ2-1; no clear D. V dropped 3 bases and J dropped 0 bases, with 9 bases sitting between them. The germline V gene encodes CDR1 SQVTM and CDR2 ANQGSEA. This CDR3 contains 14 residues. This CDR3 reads CSVDKGSSYNEQFF. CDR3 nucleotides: TGCAGCGTTGATAAGGGTAGCTCCTACAATGAGCAGTTCTTC.

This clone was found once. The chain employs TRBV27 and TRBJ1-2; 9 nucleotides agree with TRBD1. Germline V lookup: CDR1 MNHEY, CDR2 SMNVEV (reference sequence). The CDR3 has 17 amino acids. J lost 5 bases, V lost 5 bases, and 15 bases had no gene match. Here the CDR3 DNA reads TGTGCCAGCAGTCAATTTTTGACAGGGGGAATGATGTATGGCTACACCTTC. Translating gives CASSQFLTGGMMYGYTF.

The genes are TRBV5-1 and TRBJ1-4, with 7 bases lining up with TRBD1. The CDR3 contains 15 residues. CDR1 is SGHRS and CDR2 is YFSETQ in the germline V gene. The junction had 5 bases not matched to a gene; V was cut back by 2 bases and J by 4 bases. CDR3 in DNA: TGCGCCAGCAGCTTATCGACAGGGATTAATGAAAAACTGTTTTTT. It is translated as CASSLSTGINEKLFF.